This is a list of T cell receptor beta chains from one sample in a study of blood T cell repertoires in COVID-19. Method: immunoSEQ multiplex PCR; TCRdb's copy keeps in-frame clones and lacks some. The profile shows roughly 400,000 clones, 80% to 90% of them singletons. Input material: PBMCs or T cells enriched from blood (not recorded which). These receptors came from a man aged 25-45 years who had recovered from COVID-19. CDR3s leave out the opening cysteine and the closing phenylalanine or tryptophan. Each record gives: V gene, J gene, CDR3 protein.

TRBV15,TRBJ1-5,ATNRGVGNQPQH
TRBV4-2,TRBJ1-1,ASSQERLLNTEAF
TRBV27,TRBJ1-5,ASSRSGSNQPQH
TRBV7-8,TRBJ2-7,ASSLVGSGSYEQY
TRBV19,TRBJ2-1,ASSILAGEGNEQF
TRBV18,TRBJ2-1,ASSPSRDNEQF
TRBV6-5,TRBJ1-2,ASSLGLAGYGYT
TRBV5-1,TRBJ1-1,ASSPGWAQNTEAF
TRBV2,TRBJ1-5,ASSDTGSNQPQH
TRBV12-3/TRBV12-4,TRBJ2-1,ASSLDSSRF
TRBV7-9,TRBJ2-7,ASSLLTAGENEQY
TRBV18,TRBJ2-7,ASSPPSLSYEQY
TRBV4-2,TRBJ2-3,ASSQEVRGGTDTQY
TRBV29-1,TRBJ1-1,SVSGGEGKAF
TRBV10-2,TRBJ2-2,ASSPSGRLIGELF
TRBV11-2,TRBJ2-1,ASSPWLGLGDNEQF
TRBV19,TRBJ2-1,ASSDRLAPPDEQF
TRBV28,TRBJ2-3,ASSLLDTQY
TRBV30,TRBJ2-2,ASWGYAGELF
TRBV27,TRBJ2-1,ASKQRDGSGSYNEQF
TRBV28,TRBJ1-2,ASNKFGSGVRGYT
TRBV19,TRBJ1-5,ASSQLQGMSNQPQH
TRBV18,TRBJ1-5,ASSSDRAQPQH
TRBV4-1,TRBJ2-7,ASSQRPTINYEQY
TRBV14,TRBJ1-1,ASSLYRVLNTEAF
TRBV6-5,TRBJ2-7,ASQEGYEQY
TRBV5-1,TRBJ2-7,ASSLTQGEVEQY
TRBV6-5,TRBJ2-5,ASSTSGSAGETQY
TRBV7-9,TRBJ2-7,ASSPTQGGFEQY
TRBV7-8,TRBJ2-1,ASRDRNSYNEQF
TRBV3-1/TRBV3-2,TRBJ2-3,ASSQAPRGDTQY
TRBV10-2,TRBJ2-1,ASRGTGTGPEQF
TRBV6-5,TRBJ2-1,ASRPAGVSYNEQF
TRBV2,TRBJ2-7,ASRSQGISRVEQY
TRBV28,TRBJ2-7,ASSFSGKRYEQY
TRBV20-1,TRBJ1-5,SASRGQGERPQH
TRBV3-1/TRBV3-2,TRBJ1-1,ASSAGGMNTEAF
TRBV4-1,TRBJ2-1,ASSQDRGGASSYNEQF
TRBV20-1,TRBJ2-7,SASSGLAGRYEQY
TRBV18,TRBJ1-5,ASSPYRGPNQPQH
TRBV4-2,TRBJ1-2,ASSYPKEGKGYGYT